The 6 T cell receptor beta chains given below trace back to one sample, sequenced in a study of regulatory T cells in long-lasting Graves disease. Building the TCR beta libraries relied on iRepertoire HTBI primers, and CDR3 regions underwent Arm-PCR. TCRdb itself ran the multiplex PCR reads through MiXCR, one entry per CDR3 protein. Seen here are 530,000 or so distinct CDR3 sequences, approximately 15% observed once, and the top ten hold roughly a tenth. Described time point: newly diagnosed GD, antithyroid drugs for less than 3 months. PBMC-derived RNA was used for the TCR library. The same sample was also studied in work on T cells in Graves' hyperthyroidism and ophthalmopathy.

The sequencing here drew on peripheral blood mononuclear cells (PBMCs), taken at new diagnosis, from a patient treated with antithyroid drugs. These TCRs come from a man aged 25-40 years with Graves disease.

The chain couples TRBV30 to TRBJ1-2; D not certain. The CDR3 has 13 residues. Germline CDR1 reads GTSNPN; CDR2 reads SVGIG (reference sequence). V lost 5 bases and J lost 3, with 13 bases in between. CDR3 DNA sequence: TGTGCCTGGGGACCCGGGTTAGACTATGGCTACACCTTC. Amino acid sequence: CAWGPGLDYGYTF.

At least ten counts were recorded for this clonotype. V and J are TRBV29-1 and TRBJ2-1, with 13 bases identical to TRBD2. This CDR3 spans 16 amino acids. In germline, CDR1 is SQVTM, CDR2 ANQGSEA. Trimming took 3 bases from V and 6 from J; bases not matched to a gene: 8. The CDR3 DNA reads TGCAGCGTTGAGGCCTGGACTAGCGGGAGCCTCAATGAGCAGTTCTTC. This translates into CSVEAWTSGSLNEQFF.

This clonotype was seen at least ten times. This sequence joins TRBV10-3 and TRBJ2-7, with a weak D call TRBD2 (6 bases). The V end lost 2 bases, the J end lost 3 bases, and 14 bases lay between the germline ends. This CDR3 is built from 15 residues. CDR1 is ENHRY, CDR2 SYGVKD, per germline. The CDR3 DNA follows: TGTGCCATCAGTGAGGTCCAGGGCGGGATCTACGAGCAGTACTTC. As protein: CAISEVQGGIYEQYF.

Of note for this clonotype: A much larger clone lies one base from this, so it may be a read error. This chain links TRBV27 with TRBJ2-7; D perhaps matches TRBD1 (6 bases). Germline loops: CDR1 MNHEY, CDR2 SMNVEV (reference sequence). The CDR3 covers 15 residues. CDR3 DNA sequence: TGTGACAGCAGTTTATCGTCAGGGGTAGGCTACGAGCAGTACTTC. The encoded protein is CDSSLSSGVGYEQYF.

This clonotype has a count of ten or more. CDR3 amino acids: CASSEQTGVEEQFF. The CDR3 DNA sequence: TGTGCCAGCAGCGAGCAAACAGGGGTTGAGGAGCAGTTCTTC. V gene TRBV7-2 combines with J gene TRBJ2-1; the match to TRBD1 covers 7 bases. Germline lookup yields CDR1 SGHTA and CDR2 FQGNSA. The CDR3 sequence is 14 residues long. After removal of 5 bases from V and 10 bases from J, the junction contained 11 bases not matched to a gene.

This clonotype was counted at least ten times. The chain joins TRBV20-1 to TRBJ2-1, with D possibly matching TRBD1 (6 bases). V dropped 6 bases and J dropped 10 bases, with 19 bases sitting between them. The CDR3 is 13 amino acids. CDR1 and CDR2 (germline): DFQATT, SNEGSKA (reference sequence). CDR3 nucleotides: TGCAGTGCAGGGGGACGGAGCCGTTCGGAGCAGTTCTTC. It codes for CSAGGRSRSEQFF.